The 23 T cell receptor beta chains reported below all come from one sample, sequenced in a study of cytomegalovirus exposure and HLA in healthy donors. The PCR was carried out with 60 Vbeta primers and 13 Jbeta primers. Only in-frame clones appear in the TCRdb table, and some are missing; sequencing was by immunoSEQ multiplex PCR. The data hold about 250,000 clones, with about 66% observed a single time. Input material: PBMCs. The receptors stem from a female donor in good health and CMV-seronegative.

This clone has only a few counts. This chain joins TRBV2 and TRBJ2-1, with D tentatively TRBD2 (6 bases). This CDR3 region has 11 residues. The V gene's germline CDR1 is SNHLY and CDR2 FYNNEI. Between the trimmed V and J ends, which lost 9 bases and 9 bases, there was a span of 12 bases. The CDR3 region is CARRDSAEQFF. CDR3 coding DNA: TGTGCCAGAAGGGACTCTGCTGAGCAGTTCTTC.

The rearrangement links TRBV6-5 to TRBJ1-1; D gene ambiguous. The CDR3 has 13 amino acids. Germline V lookup: CDR1 MNHEY, CDR2 SVGAGI. V was cut by 10 bases and J by 3 bases, with 15 bases left in between. The CDR3 DNA is TGTGCCACCTCGAGGAGGGAATACACTGAAGCTTTCTTT. This gives the protein CATSRREYTEAFF.

The V gene is TRBV6-5, the J gene TRBJ2-5; D is ambiguous. The germline V and J ends were trimmed by 7 bases and 6 bases, with 21 bases remaining between them. CDR1 is MNHEY, CDR2 SVGAGI, per germline. The CDR3 totals 15 residues. DNA of the CDR3: TGTGCCAGCAACAAAGGCACTCCGGGTATCAAGACCCAGTACTTC. Its protein product is CASNKGTPGIKTQYF.

Remarks on this clone: This CDR3 is also generated by other DNA sequences in the sample. V and J are TRBV4-1 and TRBJ2-7, with D unresolved. The CDR3 is 14 residues long. Trimming removed 1 base at V and 5 bases at J, with 12 bases between. Per germline, CDR1 MGHRA and CDR2 YSYEKL. CDR3 sequence: CASSQGRLADEQYF. Written as DNA, the CDR3 is TGCGCCAGCAGCCAAGGGCGGTTGGCCGACGAGCAGTACTTC.

The rearrangement uses TRBV4-1 and TRBJ2-3; TRBD1 matches at 10 bases. This CDR3 region has 15 residues. Germline CDR1 MGHRA, CDR2 YSYEKL. V shed 1 base and J 3 bases; nucleotides not matched to a gene: 1. The CDR3 spells CASSQGTGGTDTQYF. DNA for the CDR3: TGCGCCAGCAGCCAAGGGACAGGGGGTACAGATACGCAGTATTTT.

As regards this clone: Within the sample, other DNA sequences also encode this same CDR3. The chain couples TRBV5-4 to TRBJ2-5; the match to TRBD1 covers 8 bases. Per germline, CDR1 SGHNT and CDR2 YYREEE (reference sequence). The CDR3 length is 14 residues. The J segment lost 2 bases and the V segment lost 4 bases, leaving 4 bases of the junction unmatched. CDR3 residues: CASSRDRGQETQYF. The CDR3, as DNA: TGTGCCAGCAGCAGAGACAGGGGACAAGAGACCCAGTACTTC.

The chain joins TRBV28 to TRBJ2-6; TRBD1 matches 7 bases. Germline V CDR1 and CDR2: MDHEN, SYDVKM. The ends lost 6 bases at V and 0 bases at J; junction bases unmatched: 8. This CDR3 is 17 amino acids long. CDR3 DNA: TGTGCCAGCAGACCTGGGACAGTCAGCTCTGGGGCCAACGTCCTGACTTTC. Protein product: CASRPGTVSSGANVLTF.

CDR3 coding DNA: TGTGCCAGCAGTTTAGGGTCGAGGGTCTCCTATAATTCACCCCTCCACTTT. Amino acid sequence: CASSLGSRVSYNSPLHF. V usage is TRBV27 and J usage is TRBJ1-6; D unresolved. Germline assignment: CDR1 MNHEY and CDR2 SMNVEV (reference sequence). Trimming cost V 2 bases and J 0 bases, with 11 bases left between them. This CDR3 is built from 17 residues.

The chain recombines TRBV5-4 with TRBJ2-7; 9 nucleotides agree with TRBD2. CDR1 is SGHNT, CDR2 YYREEE, per germline (reference sequence). CDR3 length equals 16 residues. V trimming: 1 base; J trimming: 7 bases; junction bases outside the gene matches: 12. The CDR3 DNA reads TGTGCCAGCAGCTTGAGAGCCAGCGGGAGGTTGAGGGAGCAGTACTTC. Translating gives CASSLRASGRLREQYF.

This clone has more than one count but fewer than ten. The rearrangement uses TRBV6-4 and TRBJ1-1; 8 bases map to TRBD1. The CDR3 is made up of 14 amino acids. V dropped 3 bases and J dropped 4; count of bases not matched to a gene: 4. Germline CDR1 is MRHNA and CDR2 is SNTAGT. The CDR3, as DNA: TGTGCCAGCAGTGATACCAGGGGGCTCACTGAAGCTTTCTTT. Its translation: CASSDTRGLTEAFF.

The J gene is TRBJ2-1, the V gene TRBV5-4; possibly TRBD1 for D (5 bases). V was pared by 3 bases and J by 0 bases, with 10 bases between. CDR1 SGHNT and CDR2 YYREEE come from the germline V gene (reference sequence). The CDR3 length is 15 residues. The CDR3 loop is CASSSGWGSYNEQFF. The CDR3 nucleotides are TGTGCCAGCAGCTCAGGGTGGGGCTCCTACAATGAGCAGTTCTTC.

The rearrangement uses TRBV11-2 and TRBJ2-7; D might be TRBD2 (6 bases). Trimming left V 4 bases short and J 3 bases short, with 13 bases between. This CDR3 has 14 residues. CDR1 SGHAT and CDR2 FQNNGV come from the germline V gene. This chain's CDR3 is CASSSPRESYEQYF. In DNA form, the CDR3 reads TGTGCCAGCAGCTCGCCACGGGAGAGCTACGAGCAGTACTTC.

The chain recombines TRBV23-1 with TRBJ2-5, with D hard to call. TRBV23-1 is filed as an ORF, its function uncertain. Deletions cut 4 bases from V and 8 bases from J, with 20 bases between. The CDR3 totals 15 residues. The CDR3 coding sequence is TGCGCCAGCAGTCCGACCGGGTCTAGAACAAAAACCCAGTACTTC. Translated: CASSPTGSRTKTQYF.

In its sample, this clone was seen a few times. The chain joins TRBV28 to TRBJ1-2; the D is unclear. V was pared by 6 bases and J by 2 bases, with 16 bases between. The germline V gene has CDR1 MDHEN and CDR2 SYDVKM. CDR3 length: 15 residues. CDR3 coding DNA: TGTGCCAGCAGCCCCCCGGGATGGGCCAACTATGGCTACACCTTC. This gives the protein CASSPPGWANYGYTF.

This clone was detected only once. This rearrangement joins TRBV14 to TRBJ2-1; 7 bases are shared with TRBD1. The length of the CDR3 is 15 residues. Germline assignment: CDR1 SGHDN and CDR2 FVKESK. J was trimmed by 4 bases and V by 8 bases; bases with no gene match: 11. CDR3 loop: CASVNRGHEYNEQFF. The CDR3 DNA reads as TGTGCCAGCGTCAACAGGGGTCATGAGTACAATGAGCAGTTCTTC.

The rearrangement joins TRBV18 to TRBJ2-5; TRBD1 is a possible D gene (5 bases). This CDR3 spans 16 amino acids. Germline lookup yields CDR1 KGHSH and CDR2 LQKENI. Trimming took off 5 bases at V and 2 bases at J, with 18 bases between the two ends. CDR3 bases: TGTGCCAGCTCATCATACCTGCGACAGAAACAAGAGACCCAGTACTTC. Translation: CASSSYLRQKQETQYF.

This clone was seen a few times. The chain has TRBV6-1 and TRBJ2-3; 8 nucleotides line up with TRBD1. Germline CDR1 and CDR2: MNHNS and SASEGT. The CDR3 contains 15 residues. The V gene end was trimmed by 5 bases and the J gene end by 2 bases; junction bases not matched to a gene: 6. CDR3 DNA: TGTGCCAGCAGTAGAGGACAGGGTGACACAGATACGCAGTATTTT. As protein: CASSRGQGDTDTQYF.

The CDR3 protein is CASGFPHGVAVTTQYF. The DNA for the CDR3 is TGTGCTAGTGGTTTTCCCCACGGGGTAGCGGTCACAACGCAGTATTTT. The rearrangement links TRBV12-5 to TRBJ2-3; D is possibly TRBD2 (6 bases). V lost 3 bases and J 9 bases, leaving 22 bases between the germline ends. Germline CDR1 is LGHNT and CDR2 is FRNRAP. The CDR3 runs 16 residues.

This chain connects TRBV5-8 to TRBJ1-4; tentative D call: TRBD1 (6 bases). The V gene's germline CDR1 is SGHTS and CDR2 YDEGEE. Trimming shortened V by 2 bases and J by 8 bases, and 13 bases separated the two germline ends. This CDR3 comprises 14 residues. The CDR3 DNA sequence: TGTGCCAGCAGCTTCCGGGACACTGGGGAAAAACTGTTTTTT. This translates into CASSFRDTGEKLFF. The whole variable domain, filled in from reference TRBV5-8 and TRBJ1-4, reads EAGVTQSPTHLIKTRGQQATLRCSPISGHTSVYWYQQALGLGLQFLLWYDEGEERNRGNFPPRFSGRQFPNYSSELNVNALELEDSALYLCASSFRDTGEKLFFGSGTQLSVL.

The chain has TRBV11-3 and TRBJ2-5; 14 bases line up with TRBD2. The CDR3 consists of 20 residues. Per germline, CDR1 SGHNT and CDR2 YENEEA. The ends lost 1 base at V and 4 bases at J; junction bases unmatched: 14. As DNA, the CDR3 is TGTGCCAGCAGCTTAGTCGAGCCCGGGACTAGCGGGAGACGGCGAGAGACCCAGTACTTC. Its protein product is CASSLVEPGTSGRRRETQYF.

As concerns this clone: This CDR3 is missing its conserved last phenylalanine or tryptophan, likely due to a read error. The V and J genes are TRBV4-2 and TRBJ2-7, with TRBD1 as a possible D gene (8 bases). V was trimmed by 0 bases and J by 2 bases, leaving 14 bases between them. Germline values: CDR1 LGHNA, CDR2 YNFKEQ. The CDR3 totals 16 residues. CDR3 residues: CASSQDETGGAYEQYL. The CDR3 DNA reads TGTGCCAGCAGCCAAGATGAAACAGGGGGGGCCTACGAGCAGTACCTC.

The chain joins TRBV27 to TRBJ2-1; D is perhaps TRBD2 (5 bases). The V gene's germline CDR1 is MNHEY and CDR2 SMNVEV (reference sequence). This CDR3 is 15 amino acids long. Trimming stripped 2 bases from V and 2 bases from J, with 10 bases between. CDR3 bases: TGTGCCAGCAGTTTAGGGAGCGCCCCCTACAATGAGCAGTTCTTC. It translates to CASSLGSAPYNEQFF.

The chain combines TRBV7-9 with TRBJ1-2, with D hard to call. This CDR3 region has 14 residues. Looked up from germline, CDR1 is SEHNR and CDR2 is FQNEAQ (reference sequence). With 1 base removed from V and 3 bases from J, the gap between germline ends came to 9 bases. CDR3 protein: CASSLGSVDYGYTF. DNA of the CDR3: TGTGCCAGCAGCTTAGGGAGTGTGGACTATGGCTACACCTTC.